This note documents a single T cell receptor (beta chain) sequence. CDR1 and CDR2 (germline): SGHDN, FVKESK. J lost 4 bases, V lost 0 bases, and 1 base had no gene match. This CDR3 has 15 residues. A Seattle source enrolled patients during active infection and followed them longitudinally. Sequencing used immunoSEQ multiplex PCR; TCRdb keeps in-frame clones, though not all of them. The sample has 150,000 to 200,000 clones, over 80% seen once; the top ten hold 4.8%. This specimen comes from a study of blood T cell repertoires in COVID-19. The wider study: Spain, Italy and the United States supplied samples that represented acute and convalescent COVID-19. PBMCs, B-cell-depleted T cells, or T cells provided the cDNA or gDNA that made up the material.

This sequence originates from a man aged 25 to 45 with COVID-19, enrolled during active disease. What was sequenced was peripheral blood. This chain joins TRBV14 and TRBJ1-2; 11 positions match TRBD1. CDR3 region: CASSQEGQGVYGYTF. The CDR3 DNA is TGTGCCAGCAGCCAAGAGGGACAGGGGGTCTATGGCTACACCTTC.